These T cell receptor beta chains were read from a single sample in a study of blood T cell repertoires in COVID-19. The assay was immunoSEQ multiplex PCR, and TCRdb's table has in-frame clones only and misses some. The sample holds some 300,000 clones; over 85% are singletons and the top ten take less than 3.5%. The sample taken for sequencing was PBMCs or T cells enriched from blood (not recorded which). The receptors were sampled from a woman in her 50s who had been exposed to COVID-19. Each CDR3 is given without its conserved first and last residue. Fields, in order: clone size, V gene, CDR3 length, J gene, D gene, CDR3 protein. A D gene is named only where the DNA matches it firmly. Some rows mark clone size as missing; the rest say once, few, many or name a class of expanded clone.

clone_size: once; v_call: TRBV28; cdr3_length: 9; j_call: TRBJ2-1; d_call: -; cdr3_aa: ASSAEMKQF
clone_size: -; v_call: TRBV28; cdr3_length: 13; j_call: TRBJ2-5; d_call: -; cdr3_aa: ASSPTSGSQETQY
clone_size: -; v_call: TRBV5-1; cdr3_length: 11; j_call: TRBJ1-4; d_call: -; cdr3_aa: ASSNGPSGKLF
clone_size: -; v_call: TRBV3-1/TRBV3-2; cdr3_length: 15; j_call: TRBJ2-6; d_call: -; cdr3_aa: ASSPQQGRTGANVLT
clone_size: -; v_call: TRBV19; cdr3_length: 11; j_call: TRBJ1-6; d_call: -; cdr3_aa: ASSTSDNSPLH
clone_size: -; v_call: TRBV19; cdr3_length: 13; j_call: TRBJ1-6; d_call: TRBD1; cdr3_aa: ASSKRDSRNSPLH
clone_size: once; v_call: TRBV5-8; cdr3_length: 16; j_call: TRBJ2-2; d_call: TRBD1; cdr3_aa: ASSLTLITGGWTGELF
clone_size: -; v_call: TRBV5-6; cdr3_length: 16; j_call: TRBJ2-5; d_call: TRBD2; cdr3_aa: ASSPRPGLAGGRETQY
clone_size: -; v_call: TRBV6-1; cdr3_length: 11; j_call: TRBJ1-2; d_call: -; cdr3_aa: ASSEVPGYGYT
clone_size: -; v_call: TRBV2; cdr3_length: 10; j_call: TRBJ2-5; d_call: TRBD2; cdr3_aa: ASRWGGETQY
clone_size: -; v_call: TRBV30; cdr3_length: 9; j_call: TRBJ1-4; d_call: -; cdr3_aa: AWSVSGKLF
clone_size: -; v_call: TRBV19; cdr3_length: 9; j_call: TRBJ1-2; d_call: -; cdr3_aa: ASRGLYGYT
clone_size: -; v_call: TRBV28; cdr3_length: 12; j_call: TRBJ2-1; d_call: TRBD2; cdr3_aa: ASRAGGPYNEQF
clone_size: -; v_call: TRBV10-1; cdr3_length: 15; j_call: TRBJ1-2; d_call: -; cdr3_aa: ASRRPLHRVFARGYT
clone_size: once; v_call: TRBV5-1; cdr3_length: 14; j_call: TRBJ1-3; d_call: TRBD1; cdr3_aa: ASSTGQAASGNTIY
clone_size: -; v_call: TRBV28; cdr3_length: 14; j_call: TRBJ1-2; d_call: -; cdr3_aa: ASSAPGGKEYYGYT
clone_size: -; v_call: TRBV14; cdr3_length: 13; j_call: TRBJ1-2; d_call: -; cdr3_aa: ASSQDLTPNYGYT
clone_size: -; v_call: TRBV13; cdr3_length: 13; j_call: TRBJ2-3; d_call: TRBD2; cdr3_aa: ASSRRGGHTDTQY